Shown below are 28 T cell receptor beta chains from a single sample sequenced in a study of blood T cell repertoires in COVID-19 (TCRdb year 2020). The library was made by the immunoSEQ multiplex PCR assay. TCRdb re-hosts the immuneACCESS table, in-frame sequences only. Its copies lack some clones; in the studies checked, an unresolved V gene accounts for under half of them, and the cause for the rest is not known. For this sample the table gives 200,000 to 250,000 clones, of which about four fifths were detected only once. The top ten hold 9.5% to 15% of the sample. The sample taken for sequencing was peripheral blood. The receptor set was obtained from a middle-aged woman with acute or convalescent COVID-19.

The CDR3 here is CASNRQGYNEQFF. The CDR3 DNA sequence: TGTGCCAGCAATAGACAGGGGTACAATGAGCAGTTCTTC. This chain uses TRBV2 with TRBJ2-1; 8 bases are a match to TRBD1. Per germline, CDR1 SNHLY and CDR2 FYNNEI. V lost 7 bases to trimming and J lost 4 bases; unmatched junction nucleotides: 3. The CDR3 has 13 residues.

The genes are TRBV7-9 and TRBJ2-2, with 11 bases fitting TRBD2. The CDR3 is 16 residues long. The germline gives CDR1 SEHNR, CDR2 FQNEAQ (reference sequence). V dropped 5 bases and J dropped 7; count of bases not matched to a gene: 9. CDR3 nucleotides: TGTGCCAGCAGCCCCATAGCGGGAGGGCAGGACGGGGAGCTGTTTTTT. This codes for CASSPIAGGQDGELFF.

The rearrangement joins TRBV6-5 to TRBJ1-2; D not resolved. V was shortened by 6 bases and J by 4 bases, with 9 bases between the two germline ends. This CDR3 is 12 amino acids long. Germline CDR1 MNHEY, CDR2 SVGAGI. The CDR3 nucleotides are TGTGCCAGCAGGATAGAGGGCTATGGCTACACCTTC. Protein sequence: CASRIEGYGYTF.

V is TRBV2 and J is TRBJ1-2, with 7 bases aligning to TRBD1. Germline-derived CDR1 and CDR2 are SNHLY and FYNNEI. The CDR3 is 16 residues long. The V segment lost 3 bases and the J segment 0 bases; nucleotides outside the gene matches: 7. CDR3: CASSERTGAPNYGYTF. The CDR3 bases are TGTGCCAGCAGTGAGAGGACAGGAGCTCCTAACTATGGCTACACCTTC.

As DNA, the CDR3 is TGTGCCAGCAGCGGGGGACTAGCGGGACCCTCCTACGAGCAGTACTTC. The encoded protein is CASSGGLAGPSYEQYF. V and J are TRBV9 and TRBJ2-7; TRBD2 agrees at 13 bases. Looked up from germline, CDR1 is SGDLS and CDR2 is YYNGEE. This CDR3 spans 16 amino acids. J was trimmed by 0 bases and V by 3 bases; bases with no gene match: 3.

This clone was counted between two and nine times. V gene TRBV7-8 combines with J gene TRBJ1-4, with TRBD1 matching over 9 bases. The CDR3 has 13 amino acids. The germline CDR1 and CDR2 sequences are SGHVS and FQNEAQ. J lost 8 bases, V lost 5 bases, and 3 bases had no gene match. The CDR3 bases are TGTGCCAGCAGCCTGGGGACAGGGGAAAAACTGTTTTTT. This translates into CASSLGTGEKLFF. Using reference TRBV7-8 and TRBJ1-4 for the parts outside the CDR3, the full variable domain is GAGVSQSPRYKVAKRGQDVALRCDPISGHVSLFWYQQALGQGPEFLTYFQNEAQLDKSGLPSDRFFAERPEGSVSTLKIQRTQQEDSAVYLCASSLGTGEKLFFGSGTQLSVL.

V gene TRBV12-3 or TRBV12-4 combines with J gene TRBJ1-1; D gene uncertain. The CDR3 extends over 11 amino acids. V lost 4 bases and J lost 4, with 4 bases in between. CDR3 DNA: TGTGCCAGCAGTTCATCCACTGAAGCTTTCTTT. It yields the protein CASSSSTEAFF.

The rearrangement joins TRBV6-5 to TRBJ2-2; tentative D call: TRBD2 (6 bases). CDR3 length: 15 residues. Germline CDR1 and CDR2: MNHEY and SVGAGI. V was cut by 2 bases and J by 6 bases, with 13 bases left in between. CDR3 in DNA: TGTGCCAGCAGTTACCGCGGGAACGACCCCGGGGAGCTGTTTTTT. This encodes CASSYRGNDPGELFF.

This chain joins TRBV2 and TRBJ2-3, with 7 bases that match TRBD2. The germline V gene has CDR1 SNHLY and CDR2 FYNNEI. The CDR3 runs to 14 residues. Trimming at V came to 4 bases and at J to 4 bases, leaving 5 bases not matched to a gene. The CDR3 DNA sequence: TGTGCCAGCAGTGGGACTAGAACCCCAGATACGCAGTATTTT. Residues: CASSGTRTPDTQYF.

The chain carries TRBV27 and TRBJ2-3, with D possibly TRBD1 on 6 matching bases. This CDR3 is 14 amino acids long. V lost 5 bases, J lost 6 bases, and 15 bases lay in between. Germline lookup yields CDR1 MNHEY and CDR2 SMNVEV (reference sequence). CDR3: CASSPYQGSDTQYF. The CDR3 bases are TGTGCCAGCAGTCCGTATCAGGGGTCCGATACGCAGTATTTT.

The chain couples TRBV12-5 to TRBJ2-2; 9 bases match TRBD1. V lost 6 bases, J lost 4 bases, and 12 bases stayed unmatched. The CDR3 totals 17 residues. CDR1 is LGHNT, CDR2 FRNRAP, per germline. CDR3 region: CASGSWGTGRTTGELFF. The CDR3 DNA is TGTGCTAGTGGGTCGTGGGGGACAGGGCGGACCACCGGGGAGCTGTTTTTT.

The rearrangement links TRBV2 to TRBJ2-1; D gene uncertain. The CDR3 runs 13 residues. In germline, CDR1 is SNHLY, CDR2 FYNNEI. V lost 2 bases and J 9 bases, leaving 11 bases between the germline ends. The CDR3 spells CASSEQPYGEQFF. In nucleotides, the CDR3 is TGTGCCAGCAGTGAACAACCATACGGTGAGCAGTTCTTC.

The gene calls are TRBV27 and TRBJ2-7; D is perhaps TRBD2 (6 bases). The CDR3 covers 13 residues. Trimming left V 2 bases short and J 4 bases short, with 9 bases between. CDR1 MNHEY and CDR2 SMNVEV come from the germline V gene (reference sequence). CDR3 amino acids: CASSLIGSYEQYF. The CDR3, as DNA: TGTGCCAGCAGTTTAATCGGGAGTTACGAGCAGTACTTC.

V usage is TRBV9 and J usage is TRBJ2-1; D gene uncertain. Trimming stripped 0 bases from V and 5 bases from J, with 3 bases between. The germline CDR1 and CDR2 sequences are SGDLS and YYNGEE. The CDR3 runs 12 residues. CDR3 residues: CASSVEHNEQFF. CDR3 bases: TGTGCCAGCAGCGTAGAGCACAATGAGCAGTTCTTC.

This chain uses TRBV14 with TRBJ1-1; D uncertain. This CDR3 is built from 12 residues. Germline V gives CDR1 SGHDN, CDR2 FVKESK. V gave up 1 base and J gave up 7 bases, with 7 bases separating them. CDR3 loop: CASSQVAGEAFF. DNA for the CDR3: TGTGCCAGCAGCCAAGTGGCGGGTGAAGCTTTCTTT.

The gene calls are TRBV4-2 and TRBJ1-4; the D gene is possibly TRBD1 (6 bases). Trimming removed 4 bases from V and 0 bases from J, with 21 bases in between. Germline loops: CDR1 LGHNA, CDR2 YNFKEQ. This CDR3 has 19 amino acids. CDR3 amino acids: CASSPRGLQGPATNEKLFF. The CDR3 coding sequence is TGTGCCAGCAGCCCGCGAGGCCTCCAGGGGCCTGCAACTAATGAAAAACTGTTTTTT.

The rearrangement links TRBV6-2 or TRBV6-3 to TRBJ1-4; D perhaps matches TRBD1 (6 bases). The CDR3 consists of 19 residues. From germline, CDR1 is MNHEY and CDR2 SVGEGT. Trimming took off 6 bases at V and 0 bases at J, with 23 bases between the two ends. The CDR3 here is CASSSTRTAKKSTNEKLFF. The CDR3 DNA reads TGTGCCAGCAGCTCAACTCGGACAGCTAAAAAGTCAACTAATGAAAAACTGTTTTTT.

The chain is built from TRBV9 and TRBJ2-1; TRBD1 might be the D (6 bases). Germline V CDR1 and CDR2: SGDLS, YYNGEE. V lost 3 bases and J lost 4, with 14 bases in between. This CDR3 is 15 amino acids long. The CDR3 region is CASSDRTVYYNEQFF. The CDR3 nucleotides read TGTGCCAGCAGCGATAGGACAGTGTATTACAATGAGCAGTTCTTC.

This rearrangement joins TRBV5-1 to TRBJ2-7; D call uncertain. V gave up 0 bases and J gave up 6 bases, with 10 bases separating them. CDR1 and CDR2 (germline): SGHRS, YFSETQ. This CDR3 contains 13 residues. The CDR3 reads CASSLAPNREQYF. The CDR3 DNA is TGCGCCAGCAGCTTGGCCCCTAACCGCGAGCAGTACTTC.

The chain uses TRBV5-4 and TRBJ1-1, with 9 bases aligning to TRBD1. V shed 0 bases, J shed 11 bases, and the junction held 11 bases outside the gene matches. Germline CDR1 reads SGHNT; CDR2 reads YYREEE (reference sequence). CDR3 length: 15 residues. The chain's CDR3 is CASSLGTGVGRDAFF. CDR3 DNA: TGTGCCAGCAGCTTGGGGACAGGGGTGGGTCGAGACGCTTTCTTT.

The chain employs TRBV19 and TRBJ1-5; D might be TRBD1 (5 bases). The CDR3 loop spans 15 amino acids. Germline V CDR1 and CDR2: LNHDA, SQIVND (reference sequence). Trimming removed 5 bases from V and 0 bases from J, with 11 bases in between. The CDR3 reads CASSVQVNSNQPQHF. In DNA, the CDR3 is TGTGCCAGTAGTGTACAGGTTAATAGCAATCAGCCCCAGCATTTT. The full variable domain, in which reference TRBV19 and TRBJ1-5 provide the parts outside the CDR3, is DGGITQSPKYLFRKEGQNVTLSCEQNLNHDAMYWYRQDPGQGLRLIYYSQIVNDFQKGDIAEGYSVSREKKESFPLTVTSAQKNPTAFYLCASSVQVNSNQPQHFGDGTRLSIL.

J is TRBJ1-2 and V is TRBV19; 9 nucleotides match TRBD1. The V and J ends lost 8 bases and 4 bases, in that order; junction bases with no gene match: 5. The CDR3 extends over 13 amino acids. Germline lookup yields CDR1 LNHDA and CDR2 SQIVND (reference sequence). The CDR3 DNA sequence: TGTGCCAGTCGTACAGGGGGCGGCTATGGCTACACCTTC. This translates into CASRTGGGYGYTF.

This clone was observed at least ten times. The chain is built from TRBV7-6 and TRBJ1-2; 10 nucleotides align to TRBD1. CDR1 is SGHVS, CDR2 FNYEAQ, per germline. V lost 3 bases to trimming and J lost 9 bases; unmatched junction nucleotides: 10. The CDR3 covers 15 residues. The CDR3 reads CASSLGQGLVESYTF. Here the CDR3 DNA reads TGTGCCAGCAGCTTGGGACAGGGGCTGGTAGAGAGCTACACCTTC.

The chain employs TRBV15 and TRBJ1-1; a possible D gene is TRBD1 (6 bases). This CDR3 is 14 amino acids long. Trimming removed 8 bases at V and 2 bases at J, with 15 bases between. Germline V gene lookup returns CDR1 LNHNV and CDR2 YYDKDF (reference sequence). Here the CDR3 DNA reads TGTGCCACCCAAATCAGGGGATTTAACACTGAAGCTTTCTTT. This translates into CATQIRGFNTEAFF.

V gene TRBV30 combines with J gene TRBJ1-3; TRBD1 matches at 11 bases. J lost 3 bases, V lost 4 bases, and 11 bases had no gene match. The CDR3 extends over 17 amino acids. Germline V CDR1 and CDR2: GTSNPN, SVGIG (reference sequence). The CDR3 nucleotides are TGTGCCTGGAATTCTCGTCGGACAGGGGGCGGTGGAAACACCATATATTTT. Translation: CAWNSRRTGGGGNTIYF.

This clone occurred once. A read error may produce the germline difference seen at one junction end. V gene TRBV6-6 combines with J gene TRBJ2-7; 14 bases align to TRBD2. Per the germline V gene, CDR1 is MNHNY and CDR2 is SVGAGI (reference sequence). This CDR3 region has 15 residues. CDR3 loop: CASRPGLAGVTEQYF. Here the CDR3 DNA reads TGCGCCAGCAGACCGGGACTAGCGGGAGTGACTGAGCAGTACTTC.

This clone was observed many times. The V gene is TRBV2, the J gene TRBJ2-7; 8 bases line up with TRBD1. This CDR3 spans 16 amino acids. J lost 0 bases, V lost 8 bases, and 12 bases had no gene match. Looked up from germline, CDR1 is SNHLY and CDR2 is FYNNEI. Here the CDR3 DNA reads TGTGCCAGCCGGACAGGGTGGGGGTCTAGCTCCTACGAGCAGTACTTC. This gives the protein CASRTGWGSSSYEQYF.

Note on this clone: An end of the junction does not agree with germline; a read error may underlie this. The genes are TRBV28 and TRBJ2-5; 14 positions agree with TRBD2. Germline V gene data show CDR1 as MDHEN and CDR2 as SYDVKM. The CDR3 contains 13 residues. CDR3 in DNA: TGTGCCACCAGGAAGGGACTAGCGGGAGATTGGGACTTC. Translating it yields CATRKGLAGDWDF.